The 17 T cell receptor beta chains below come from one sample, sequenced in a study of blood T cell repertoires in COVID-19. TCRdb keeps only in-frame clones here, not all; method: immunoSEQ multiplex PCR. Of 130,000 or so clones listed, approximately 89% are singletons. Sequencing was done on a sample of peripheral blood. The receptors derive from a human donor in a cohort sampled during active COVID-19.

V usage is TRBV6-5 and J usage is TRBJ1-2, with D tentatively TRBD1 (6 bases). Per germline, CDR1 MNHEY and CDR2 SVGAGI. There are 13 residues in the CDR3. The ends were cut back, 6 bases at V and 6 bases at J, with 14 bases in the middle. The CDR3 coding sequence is TGTGCCAGCAGGACGGGGGGGCCTGATGGCTACACCTTC. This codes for CASRTGGPDGYTF.

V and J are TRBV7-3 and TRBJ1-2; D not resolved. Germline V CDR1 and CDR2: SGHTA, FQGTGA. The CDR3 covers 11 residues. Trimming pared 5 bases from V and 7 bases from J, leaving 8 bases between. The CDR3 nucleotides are TGTGCCAGCAGCCCCCCCCGTGGCTACACCTTC. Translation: CASSPPRGYTF.

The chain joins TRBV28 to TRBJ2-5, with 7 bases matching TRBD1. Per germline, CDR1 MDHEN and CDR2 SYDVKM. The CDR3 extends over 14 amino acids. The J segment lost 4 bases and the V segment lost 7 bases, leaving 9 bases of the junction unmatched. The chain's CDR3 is CASTRDRVLETQYF. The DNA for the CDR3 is TGTGCCAGCACTCGAGACAGGGTTCTAGAGACCCAGTACTTC. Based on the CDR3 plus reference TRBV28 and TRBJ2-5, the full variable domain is DVKVTQSSRYLVKRTGEKVFLECVQDMDHENMFWYRQDPGLGLRLIYFSYDVKMKEKGDIPEGYSVSREKKERFSLILESASTNQTSMYLCASTRDRVLETQYFGPGTRLLVL.

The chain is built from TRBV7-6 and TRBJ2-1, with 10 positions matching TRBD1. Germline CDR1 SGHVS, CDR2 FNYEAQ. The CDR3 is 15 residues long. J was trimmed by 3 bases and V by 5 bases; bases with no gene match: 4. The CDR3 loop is CASSAGQGVYNEQFF. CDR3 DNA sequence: TGTGCCAGCAGCGCCGGACAGGGGGTCTACAATGAGCAGTTCTTC.

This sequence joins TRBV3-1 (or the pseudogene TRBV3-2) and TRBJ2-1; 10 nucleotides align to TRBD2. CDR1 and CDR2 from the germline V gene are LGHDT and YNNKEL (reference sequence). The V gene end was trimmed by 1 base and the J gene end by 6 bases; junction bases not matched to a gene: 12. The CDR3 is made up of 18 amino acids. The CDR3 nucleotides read TGTGCCAGCAGCCAAGGTCGTCTAGCGGGAGCGGTTAGCAATGAGCAGTTCTTC. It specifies CASSQGRLAGAVSNEQFF.

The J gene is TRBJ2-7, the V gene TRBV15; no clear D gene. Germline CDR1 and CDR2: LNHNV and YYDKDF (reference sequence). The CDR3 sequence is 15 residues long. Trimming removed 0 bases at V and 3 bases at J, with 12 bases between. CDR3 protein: CATSRDRVGSYEQYF. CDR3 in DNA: TGTGCCACCAGCAGAGATAGAGTGGGCAGCTACGAGCAGTACTTC.

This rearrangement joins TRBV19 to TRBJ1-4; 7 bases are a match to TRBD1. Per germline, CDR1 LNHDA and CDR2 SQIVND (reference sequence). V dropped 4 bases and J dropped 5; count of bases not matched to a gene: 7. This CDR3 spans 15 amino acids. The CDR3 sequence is CASSTDRAGNEKLFF. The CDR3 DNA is TGTGCCAGTAGTACTGACAGGGCGGGGAATGAAAAACTGTTTTTT.

The CDR3 nucleotides read TGTGCCAGCAGCCCTTTAGGCGGGCCAACTAATGAAAAACTGTTTTTT. Amino acids: CASSPLGGPTNEKLFF. The rearrangement joins TRBV25-1 to TRBJ1-4; D remains ambiguous. The CDR3 runs 16 residues. The V and J ends lost 6 bases and 0 bases respectively, with 14 bases between them. Germline-derived CDR1 and CDR2 are MGHDK and SYGVNS.

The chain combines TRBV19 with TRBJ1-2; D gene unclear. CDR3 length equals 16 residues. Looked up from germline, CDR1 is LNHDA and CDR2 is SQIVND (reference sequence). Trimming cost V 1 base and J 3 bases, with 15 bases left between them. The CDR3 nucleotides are TGTGCCAGTAGTATAGGCCGCCGTGCCGGTTACTATGGCTACACCTTC. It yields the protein CASSIGRRAGYYGYTF. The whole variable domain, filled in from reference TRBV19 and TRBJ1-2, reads DGGITQSPKYLFRKEGQNVTLSCEQNLNHDAMYWYRQDPGQGLRLIYYSQIVNDFQKGDIAEGYSVSREKKESFPLTVTSAQKNPTAFYLCASSIGRRAGYYGYTFGSGTRLTVV.

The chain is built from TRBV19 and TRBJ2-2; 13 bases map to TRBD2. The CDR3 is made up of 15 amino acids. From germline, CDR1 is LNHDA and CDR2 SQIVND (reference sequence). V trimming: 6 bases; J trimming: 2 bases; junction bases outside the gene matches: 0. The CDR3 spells CASRGLAGNTGELFF. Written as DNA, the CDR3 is TGTGCCAGTAGGGGACTAGCGGGAAACACCGGGGAGCTGTTTTTT. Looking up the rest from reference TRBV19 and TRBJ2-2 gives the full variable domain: DGGITQSPKYLFRKEGQNVTLSCEQNLNHDAMYWYRQDPGQGLRLIYYSQIVNDFQKGDIAEGYSVSREKKESFPLTVTSAQKNPTAFYLCASRGLAGNTGELFFGEGSRLTVL.

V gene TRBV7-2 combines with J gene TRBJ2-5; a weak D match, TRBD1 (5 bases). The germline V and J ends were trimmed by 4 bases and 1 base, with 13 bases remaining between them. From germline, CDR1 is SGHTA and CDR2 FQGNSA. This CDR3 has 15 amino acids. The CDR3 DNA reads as TGTGCCAGCAGCTCAGGGTATGCTTTCCAAGAGACCCAGTACTTC. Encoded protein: CASSSGYAFQETQYF.

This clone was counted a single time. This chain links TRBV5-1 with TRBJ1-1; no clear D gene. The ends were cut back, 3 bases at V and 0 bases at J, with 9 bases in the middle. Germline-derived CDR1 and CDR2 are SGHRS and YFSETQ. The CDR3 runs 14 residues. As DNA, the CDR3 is TGCGCCAGCAGCTACGAACAGTTGAACACTGAAGCTTTCTTT. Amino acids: CASSYEQLNTEAFF.

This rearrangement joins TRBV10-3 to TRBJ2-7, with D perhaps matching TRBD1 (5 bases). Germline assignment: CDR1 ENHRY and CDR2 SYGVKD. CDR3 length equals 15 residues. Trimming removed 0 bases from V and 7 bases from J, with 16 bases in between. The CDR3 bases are TGTGCCATCAGTGAGTCGGGGCGGTCGTCTGGGGAGCAGTACGTC. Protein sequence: CAISESGRSSGEQYV.

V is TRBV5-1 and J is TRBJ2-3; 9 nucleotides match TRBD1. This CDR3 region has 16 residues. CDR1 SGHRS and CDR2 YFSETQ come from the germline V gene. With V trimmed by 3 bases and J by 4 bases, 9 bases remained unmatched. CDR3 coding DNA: TGCGCCAGCAGCTCCTACAGGGGGCTCGGGCCAGATACGCAGTATTTT. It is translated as CASSSYRGLGPDTQYF.

The CDR3: CASSPRGYTF. CDR3 nucleotide sequence: TGTGCCAGCAGCCCGCGAGGCTACACCTTC. The chain links TRBV6-5 to TRBJ1-2; the D is unclear. Germline V gene lookup returns CDR1 MNHEY and CDR2 SVGAGI. This CDR3 is 10 amino acids long. The ends were cut back, 6 bases at V and 8 bases at J, with 7 bases in the middle.

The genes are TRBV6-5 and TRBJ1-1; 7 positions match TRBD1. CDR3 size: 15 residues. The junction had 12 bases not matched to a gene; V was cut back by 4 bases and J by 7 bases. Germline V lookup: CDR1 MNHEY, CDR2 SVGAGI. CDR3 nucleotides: TGTGCCAGCAGTTGGACCATACAGGGGACCGGTGAAGCTTTCTTT. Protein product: CASSWTIQGTGEAFF.

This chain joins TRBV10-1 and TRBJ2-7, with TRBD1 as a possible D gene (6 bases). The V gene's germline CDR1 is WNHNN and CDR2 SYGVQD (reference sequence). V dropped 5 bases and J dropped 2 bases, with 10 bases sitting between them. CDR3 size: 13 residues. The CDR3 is CASSNREPYEQYV. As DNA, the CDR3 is TGCGCCAGCAGTAACAGGGAACCCTACGAGCAGTACGTC.